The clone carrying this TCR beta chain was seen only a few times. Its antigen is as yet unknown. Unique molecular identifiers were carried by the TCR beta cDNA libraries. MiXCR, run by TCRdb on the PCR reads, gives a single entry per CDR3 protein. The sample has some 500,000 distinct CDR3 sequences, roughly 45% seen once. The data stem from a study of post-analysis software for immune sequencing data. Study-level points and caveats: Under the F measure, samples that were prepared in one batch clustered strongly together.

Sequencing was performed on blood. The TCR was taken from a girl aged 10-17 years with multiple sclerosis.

Here the CDR3 reads CASSSRMSETEQYF. DNA for the CDR3: TGCGCCAGCAGCTCCCGGATGAGTGAAACCGAGCAGTACTTC. The rearrangement links TRBV5-1 to TRBJ2-7; D gene unclear. This CDR3 contains 14 residues. Germline loops: CDR1 SGHRS, CDR2 YFSETQ. V lost 3 bases and J 6 bases, leaving 16 bases between the germline ends.